In its sample, the clone carrying this T cell receptor (beta chain) was seen a few times. Its antigen is not known. TCRdb fed the reads into MiXCR, producing one record per CDR3 protein. Among about 130,000 distinct CDR3 sequences, under 30% were seen once, and the ten largest hold 34%. The sample is drawn from a study of T cell repertoires in cytomegalovirus infection. Study information: It can be stated that public TCR beta signatures indicated CMV infection as well as a matching HLA type.

The CDR3 consists of 13 residues. Germline CDR1 MNHEY, CDR2 SMNVEV (reference sequence). Trimming removed 5 bases at V and 7 bases at J, with 14 bases between. Study-wide findings and caveats: CMV-specific TCR beta clonotypes restricted by HLA-C were the ones dominating the ex vivo response. Public TCR beta family frequency separated CMV-and-HLA carriers, including in an independent cohort.

Sequencing was done on a sample of PBMCs, sequenced either directly or after in vitro stimulation (not recorded which). The gene calls are TRBV27 and TRBJ1-1; D is perhaps TRBD1 (5 bases). This receptor was identified in a human donor in good health (CMV status not recorded). Some clones in this sample may be carry-over from other donors' samples. For the CDR3, the DNA is TGTGCCAGCAGTACGGGGGTGATCAGTGAAGCTTTCTTT. It codes for CASSTGVISEAFF.